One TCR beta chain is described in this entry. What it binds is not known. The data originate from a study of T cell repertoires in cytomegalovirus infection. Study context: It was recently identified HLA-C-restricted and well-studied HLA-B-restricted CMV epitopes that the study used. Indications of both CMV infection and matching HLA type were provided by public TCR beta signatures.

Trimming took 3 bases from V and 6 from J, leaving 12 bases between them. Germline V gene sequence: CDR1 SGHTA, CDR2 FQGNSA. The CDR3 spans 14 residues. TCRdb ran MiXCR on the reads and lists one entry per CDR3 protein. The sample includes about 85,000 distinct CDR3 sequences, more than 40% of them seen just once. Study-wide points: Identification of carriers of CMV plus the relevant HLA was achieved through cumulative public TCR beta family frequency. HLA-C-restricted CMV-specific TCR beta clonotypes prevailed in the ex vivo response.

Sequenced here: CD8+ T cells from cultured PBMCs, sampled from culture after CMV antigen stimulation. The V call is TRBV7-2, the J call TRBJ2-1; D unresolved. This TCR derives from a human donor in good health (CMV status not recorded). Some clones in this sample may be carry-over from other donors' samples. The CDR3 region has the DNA TGTGCCAGCAGCTTTATCAGCTCGATCAATGAGCAGTTCTTC. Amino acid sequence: CASSFISSINEQFF.